A selection of T cell receptor beta chains follows, all from one sample in a study of lymphopenia after photon versus proton radiotherapy. TCRdb's table, derived via immunoSEQ multiplex PCR, lists solely in-frame clones and lacks some. The profile shows 50,000 to 60,000 clones, 92% of them singletons. The material sequenced was peripheral blood, taken from a patient treated with photon-based radiotherapy. These receptors originate from a woman aged 40 to 50 with cholangiocarcinoma. The CDR3 runs from the conserved cysteine through the conserved F or W. A D gene is named only where the DNA matches it firmly. The listing skips clone size in some rows; elsewhere it reads once, few, many or a size class.

v_call	d_call	j_call	cdr3_length	clone_size	cdr3_nt	cdr3_aa
TRBV19	.	TRBJ1-3	13	.	TGTGCCAGTAGTATTGGGCGCGGAAACACCATATATTTT	CASSIGRGNTIYF
TRBV6-6	TRBD1	TRBJ1-3	15	.	TGTGCCAGCAGTGCACCGGACAGGGAGATACACACCATATATTTT	CASSAPDREIHTIYF
TRBV7-9	.	TRBJ2-1	14	.	TGTGCCAGCAGCTTAGTCTCTGACTACAATGAGCAGTTCTTC	CASSLVSDYNEQFF
TRBV7-7	.	TRBJ1-3	13	few	TGTGCTAGCAGCTTATATACCGGAAACACCATATATTTT	CASSLYTGNTIYF
TRBV7-8	.	TRBJ2-5	13	.	TGTGCCAGCAGGGGGCCTAGAGACCGGACCCAGTACTTC	CASRGPRDRTQYF
TRBV4-2	.	TRBJ1-6	18	.	TGTGCCAGCAGCCAAGAGACGGGCCTCGGGTCCTATAATTCACCCCTCCACTTT	CASSQETGLGSYNSPLHF
TRBV10-3	.	TRBJ2-1	13	.	TGTGGGGCAGGGCCGAGCTCCTACAATGAGCAGTTCTTC	CGAGPSSYNEQFF
TRBV6-1	.	TRBJ2-3	16	.	TGTGCCAGCAGTGATAGACTGAGGACTAGCACAGATACGCAGTATTTT	CASSDRLRTSTDTQYF
TRBV29-1	.	TRBJ1-1	13	.	TGCAGCGTTGAGGATTCGTCGGACAGTGAAGCTTTCTTT	CSVEDSSDSEAFF
TRBV25-1	TRBD1	TRBJ2-7	14	.	TGTGCCAGCAGTGAAGGGACAGGGGGGTACGAGCAGTACTTC	CASSEGTGGYEQYF
TRBV2	TRBD1	TRBJ2-7	14	.	TGTGCCAGCAGTACCGGGACAGGGTGGGACGAGCAGTACTTC	CASSTGTGWDEQYF
TRBV7-2	.	TRBJ2-7	17	.	TGTGTCAGCAGCTTAGGTGTACCGGGACTTTTCTCCTACGAGCAGTACTTC	CVSSLGVPGLFSYEQYF
TRBV19	.	TRBJ2-3	15	.	TGTGCCAGTACCCCAGGGACTTTAATCGCAGATACGCAGTATTTT	CASTPGTLIADTQYF
TRBV10-3	TRBD2	TRBJ2-7	14	.	TGTGCCATCAGTGAGTCTACGGGGGGGCCCGAGCAGTACTTC	CAISESTGGPEQYF
TRBV29-1	.	TRBJ2-7	13	.	TGCAGCGTTCTGGCTAGCGGGACAGGGGAGCAGTACTTC	CSVLASGTGEQYF
TRBV19	TRBD2	TRBJ2-7	15	.	TGTGCCAGTAGTCATCCGACTAGCGGGAGGGGAGAGCAGTACTTC	CASSHPTSGRGEQYF
TRBV9	.	TRBJ1-2	15	once	TGTGCCAGCAGCGCCACAATAGGGGTACGCTATGGCTACACCTTC	CASSATIGVRYGYTF
TRBV27	.	TRBJ1-2	17	.	TGTGCCAGCACCTTACTGGGGGGGACGACAAAGAACTATGGCTACACCTTC	CASTLLGGTTKNYGYTF
TRBV10-3	.	TRBJ1-5	17	.	TGTGCCATCAGTGAGATCTTCACAGGGTCAAGCAATCAGCCCCAGCATTTT	CAISEIFTGSSNQPQHF
TRBV4-3	.	TRBJ2-7	13	once	TGCGCCAGCAGCCAAGATCGGACCAACGAGCAGTACTTC	CASSQDRTNEQYF
TRBV19	.	TRBJ1-2	11	few	TGTGCCAGCGGGGGTGACTATGGCTACACCTTC	CASGGDYGYTF
TRBV6-5	TRBD1	TRBJ1-1	14	.	TGTGCCAGCAGTAGAACAGGGGGGACCACTGAAGCTTTCTTT	CASSRTGGTTEAFF
TRBV19	TRBD1	TRBJ1-2	16	.	TGTGCCAGTAGTAAGAGCGGGACAGGGGAATTTACTGGCTACACCTTC	CASSKSGTGEFTGYTF
TRBV7-6	.	TRBJ2-5	16	.	TGTGCCAGCAGCTGGGCGGAGACAGACCCAAAGGAGACCCAGTACTTC	CASSWAETDPKETQYF
TRBV6-1	.	TRBJ2-3	14	.	TGTGCCAGCACCCCGGTGGGACACACAGATACGCAGTATTTT	CASTPVGHTDTQYF
TRBV5-6	TRBD1	TRBJ1-2	15	.	TGTGCCAGCAGCCCAGGACAGGCGCCTATCTATGGCTACACCTTC	CASSPGQAPIYGYTF
TRBV6-6	.	TRBJ1-2	12	.	TGTGCCAGCGATGTACAGGGCTATGGCTACACCTTC	CASDVQGYGYTF
TRBV11-2	.	TRBJ2-7	12	.	TGTGCCAGCAGGAGGGATAGCTACGAGCAGTACTTC	CASRRDSYEQYF
TRBV9	TRBD1	TRBJ1-2	16	.	TGTGCCAGCAGCGTAGGAGGGACAGGGCTCGTCTATGGCTACACCTTC	CASSVGGTGLVYGYTF
TRBV6-6	TRBD2	TRBJ2-7	13	.	TGTGCCAGCAGTTACGGGACTAGCTACGAGCAGTACTTC	CASSYGTSYEQYF
TRBV30	.	TRBJ1-6	14	.	TGTGCCTGGAGTGTGGGAGGGGATAATTCACCCCTCCACTTT	CAWSVGGDNSPLHF
TRBV28	.	TRBJ2-1	13	.	TGTGCCAGCTGTTTCGCAGGGTTCAATGAGCAGTTCTTC	CASCFAGFNEQFF
TRBV11-2	.	TRBJ1-1	12	.	TGTGCCAGCAGCTTCGAGGCCGGGGGAGCTTTCTTT	CASSFEAGGAFF
TRBV7-8	TRBD1	TRBJ2-7	13	.	TGTGCCAGCAGTACGGACAGGTCCTACGAGCAGTACTTC	CASSTDRSYEQYF
TRBV6-1	.	TRBJ1-1	13	.	TGTGCCAGCGGCGGGGTGTGGGACACTGAAGCTTTCTTT	CASGGVWDTEAFF
TRBV9	.	TRBJ1-3	16	.	TGTGCCAGCAGCCCAAGCGGTCTAAAGATCCGAAACACCATATATTTT	CASSPSGLKIRNTIYF
TRBV28	TRBD1	TRBJ2-1	15	.	TGTGCCAGCAGTTTTAGGGACAGGGGCGTCAATGAGCAGTTCTTC	CASSFRDRGVNEQFF
TRBV7-2	TRBD2	TRBJ2-1	15	.	TGTGCCAGCAGCCTAGGGACTAGCTCCTACAATGAGCAGTTCTTC	CASSLGTSSYNEQFF
TRBV9	.	TRBJ1-4	16	.	TGTGCCAGCAGCGGAGACCTACAGGACGGAAATGAAAAACTGTTTTTT	CASSGDLQDGNEKLFF
TRBV6-1	TRBD1	TRBJ1-1	15	.	TGTGCCAGCAGTGAACCGGGCAGGGGGAGCACTGAAGCTTTCTTT	CASSEPGRGSTEAFF
TRBV6-6	.	TRBJ1-3	15	.	TGTGCCAGCAGTTACACGGACTACTCTGGAAACACCATATATTTT	CASSYTDYSGNTIYF
TRBV11-3	TRBD1	TRBJ2-5	13	.	TGTGCCAGCAGCTTGGGACAGTGGGAGACCCAGTACTTC	CASSLGQWETQYF